The 20 T cell receptor beta chains below were found in one sample sequenced in a study of T cells in women clearing cervical HPV infection. Generated by immunoSEQ multiplex PCR, the TCRdb table keeps only in-frame clones and is missing some. Recorded for this sample: more than 40,000 clones. The sequenced sample consisted of blood buffy coat. The receptors originated from a woman aged 18 to 75 with a cervical HPV16 infection that either progressed to CIN3+ or cleared (not recorded which).

Turning to this clone: The sequence runs out 3 residues before the end of the CDR3; the remainder is reconstructed from the germline J gene. The rearrangement uses TRBV5-1 and TRBJ2-1, with a possible D match to TRBD2 (7 bases). Per germline, CDR1 SGHRS and CDR2 YFSETQ. V dropped 4 bases and J dropped 7 bases, with 15 bases sitting between them. CDR3 length: 14 residues. The CDR3 DNA, read in part, is TGCGCCAGCAGCAGGGGGACTACTTTTAATGAG. Amino acids: CASSRGTTFNE. The CDR3 in full is CASSRGTTFNEQFF.

Notes on this clone: Read sequence stops 3 residues before the CDR3 end, and the germline J gene provides the missing end. The chain has TRBV20-1 and TRBJ1-1; 8 bases are shared with TRBD1. The germline V gene has CDR1 DFQATT and CDR2 SNEGSKA (reference sequence). The CDR3 consists of 16 residues. V dropped 6 bases and J dropped 3; count of bases not matched to a gene: 15. The covered CDR3 bases are TGCAGTGCACCCGGACAGGGCGGTTTTAAGGACACTGAA. It translates to CSAPGQGGFKDTE. In full, the CDR3 reads CSAPGQGGFKDTEAFF.

Worth noting for this clone: The CDR3 goes on 3 residues after the read ends, and that part is filled in from the germline J gene. This chain uses TRBV5-4 with TRBJ2-3; weak D call: TRBD2 (7 bases). The CDR3 covers 15 residues. V was cut by 3 bases and J by 3 bases, with 14 bases left in between. Germline-derived CDR1 and CDR2 are SGHNT and YYREEE (reference sequence). Here the CDR3 reads CASSSKGGPTDTQYF. The part of the CDR3 DNA that was read is TGTGCCAGCAGCTCGAAGGGGGGGCCGACAGATACG.

For this clone: The DNA ends 3 residues before the CDR3 does, and the rest of the CDR3 is filled in from the germline J gene. The chain uses TRBV18 and TRBJ1-3; the D is unclear. V was clipped by 4 bases and J by 0 bases, with 7 bases between them. The length of the CDR3 is 14 residues. Germline V gene sequence: CDR1 KGHSH, CDR2 LQKENI. CDR3 residues: CASSHSSSGNTIYF. The part of the CDR3 DNA that was read is TGTGCCAGCTCACACTCGAGCTCTGGAAACACC.

In regard to this clone: With the read ending 3 residues before the CDR3 end, the germline J gene is used to fill in that end. The V and J genes are TRBV5-1 and TRBJ1-6; the match to TRBD1 covers 7 bases. The CDR3 totals 14 residues. Germline V lookup: CDR1 SGHRS, CDR2 YFSETQ. The V gene end was trimmed by 3 bases and the J gene end by 10 bases; junction bases not matched to a gene: 7. CDR3 loop: CASSSGQERSPLHF. Incomplete CDR3 DNA: TGCGCCAGCAGCTCCGGACAGGAAAGATCACCC.

A note on this clone: The read ends 3 residues before the CDR3 terminus; that terminus is restored from the germline J gene. The chain has TRBV3-1 (or the pseudogene TRBV3-2) and TRBJ2-3, with 9 bases lining up with TRBD2. The V segment lost 0 bases and the J segment 0 bases; nucleotides outside the gene matches: 4. The CDR3 runs to 17 residues. From germline, CDR1 is LGHDT and CDR2 YNNKEL (reference sequence). This CDR3 reads CASSQETSGYSTDTQYF. CDR3 DNA, as far as it was read: TGTGCCAGCAGCCAAGAAACTAGCGGGTATAGCACAGATACG.

With respect to this clone: The DNA ends 3 residues before the CDR3 does, and the rest of the CDR3 is filled in from the germline J gene. The genes are TRBV5-1 and TRBJ2-3; 13 nucleotides match TRBD2. CDR3 length: 18 amino acids. The V and J ends lost 4 bases and 4 bases, in that order; junction bases with no gene match: 12. CDR1 SGHRS and CDR2 YFSETQ come from the germline V gene. CDR3 sequence: CASSLGLAGELYPDTQYF. Partial CDR3 DNA: TGCGCCAGCAGCCTAGGACTAGCGGGAGAGCTTTACCCAGATACG.

About this clone itself: Read data end 3 residues before the CDR3 end; the end is taken from the germline J gene. The chain employs TRBV6-4 and TRBJ1-1, with D possibly being TRBD1 (6 bases). The CDR3 spans 11 residues. Germline lookup yields CDR1 MRHNA and CDR2 SNTAGT. V was cut by 6 bases and J by 7 bases, with 9 bases left in between. Incomplete CDR3 DNA: TGTGCCAGCAGACAGGGAAATGAA. Translated: CASRQGNE. The CDR3 as a whole reads CASRQGNEAFF.

A remark on this clone: The CDR3 end lies 3 residues beyond the end of the read and is filled in from the germline J gene. The rearrangement links TRBV11-2 to TRBJ1-2, with 7 nucleotides matching TRBD1. The CDR3 sequence is 15 residues long. Germline V gives CDR1 SGHAT, CDR2 FQNNGV. The junction had 6 bases not matched to a gene; V was cut back by 0 bases and J by 5 bases. This CDR3 reads CASSLDWGQLYGYTF. CDR3 bases read: TGTGCCAGCAGCTTAGATTGGGGACAGCTGTATGGC.

Details on this clone: The CDR3 extends 3 residues past the end of the read, so its final part is completed from the germline J gene. This sequence joins TRBV30 and TRBJ1-2; D is perhaps TRBD1 (5 bases). CDR1 GTSNPN and CDR2 SVGIG come from the germline V gene (reference sequence). The CDR3 spans 12 residues. This CDR3 reads CAWSEGARGYTF. CDR3 DNA, as far as it was read: TGTGCCTGGAGTGAAGGGGCGCGGGGC.

About this clone itself: The missing CDR3 end, 3 residues past where the read stops, is filled in from the germline J gene. The V gene is TRBV20-1, the J gene TRBJ1-3, with TRBD1 matching over 10 bases. With 3 bases clipped from V and 2 bases from J, the junction kept 1 base outside the gene matches. The CDR3 covers 14 residues. The V gene's germline CDR1 is DFQATT and CDR2 SNEGSKA (reference sequence). CDR3 sequence: CSARTGGPGNTIYF. The CDR3 DNA, read in part, is TGCAGTGCTAGGACAGGGGGCCCTGGAAACACC.

The CDR3 loop reads CASSRQSAEAFF. CDR3 bases read: TGTGCCAGCAGCCGACAGTCGGCTGAA. The chain employs TRBV7-9 and TRBJ1-1, with D possibly matching TRBD1 (5 bases). Sequencing ends 3 residues short of the CDR3 end; the germline J gene provides the rest. Germline V gene lookup returns CDR1 SEHNR and CDR2 FQNEAQ (reference sequence). Trimming cost V 5 bases and J 6 bases, with 10 bases left between them. The CDR3 runs 12 residues.

Worth noting for this clone: The DNA ends 3 residues before the CDR3 does, and the rest of the CDR3 is filled in from the germline J gene. The chain is built from TRBV7-6 and TRBJ1-4; no clear D gene. CDR1 SGHVS and CDR2 FNYEAQ come from the germline V gene. Trimming stripped 2 bases from V and 0 bases from J, with 7 bases between. The CDR3 is 15 amino acids. CDR3 bases read: TGTGCCAGCAGCTTATCAGTTGCAACTAATGAAAAA. Encoded protein: CASSLSVATNEK. The whole CDR3 region reads CASSLSVATNEKLFF.

With respect to this clone: The read is 3 residues too short to cover the CDR3 end, so that end is filled in from the germline J gene. This chain connects TRBV20-1 to TRBJ2-3, with 8 nucleotides matching TRBD2. Trimming cost V 7 bases and J 6 bases; bases outside gene matches: 12. The length of the CDR3 is 14 residues. CDR1 is DFQATT, CDR2 SNEGSKA, per germline (reference sequence). The CDR3: CSVRGLGIRDTQYF. CDR3 bases read: TGCAGTGTCAGGGGACTAGGAATTAGGGATACG.

About this clone: The CDR3 end lies 3 residues beyond the end of the read and is filled in from the germline J gene. The rearrangement uses TRBV19 and TRBJ2-1, with 7 nucleotides matching TRBD1. The J segment lost 4 bases and the V segment lost 8 bases, leaving 11 bases of the junction unmatched. The CDR3 totals 15 residues. In germline, CDR1 is LNHDA, CDR2 SQIVND (reference sequence). CDR3 residues: CASCTVQGQYNEQFF. The sequenced part of the CDR3 DNA is TGTGCCAGTTGCACTGTACAGGGACAGTACAATGAG.

About this clone itself: Read coverage stops 3 residues before the CDR3 terminus; the germline J gene supplies the remainder. This chain uses TRBV6-2 or TRBV6-3 with TRBJ1-6, with 7 nucleotides matching TRBD1. Germline trimming cut 5 bases from V and 5 bases from J; bases unmatched to any gene: 6. Germline CDR1 reads MNHEY; CDR2 reads SVGEGT. CDR3 length: 15 amino acids. CDR3 loop: CASSVGTVHNSPLHF. CDR3 DNA, as far as it was read: TGTGCCAGCAGTGTCGGGACAGTCCATAATTCACCC.

Regarding this clone: The sequence runs out 3 residues before the end of the CDR3; the remainder is reconstructed from the germline J gene. The chain links TRBV7-9 to TRBJ1-1; perhaps TRBD1 as D (6 bases). The V end was cut by 3 bases, the J end by 6 bases, with 11 bases between. Germline loops: CDR1 SEHNR, CDR2 FQNEAQ (reference sequence). This CDR3 spans 13 amino acids. The covered CDR3 bases are TGTGCCAGCAGCTTTGGGGGCGCCCCTGAA. This encodes CASSFGGAPE. The CDR3 in full is CASSFGGAPEAFF. The variable domain in full, with the rest retrieved from reference TRBV7-9 and TRBJ1-1, is DTGVSQNPRHKITKRGQNVTFRCDPISEHNRLYWYRQTLGQGPEFLTYFQNEAQLEKSRLLSDRFSAERPKGSFSTLEIQRTEQGDSAMYLCASSFGGAPEAFFGQGTRLTVV.

In regard to this clone: The read ends 3 residues before the CDR3 terminus; that terminus is restored from the germline J gene. V gene TRBV11-2 combines with J gene TRBJ2-2, with D possibly matching TRBD2 (6 bases). Trimming removed 3 bases from V and 1 base from J, with 9 bases in between. The CDR3 is 15 amino acids. Per the germline V gene, CDR1 is SGHAT and CDR2 is FQNNGV. The CDR3 bases that were read are TGTGCCAGCAGCTTGGGACTGAGGAACACCGGGGAG. It codes for CASSLGLRNTGE. The full CDR3 is CASSLGLRNTGELFF.

Concerning this clone: The read finishes 3 residues shy of the CDR3 end, and the germline J gene is used to complete it. V usage is TRBV5-6 and J usage is TRBJ2-3; TRBD2 agrees at 10 bases. V was clipped by 0 bases and J by 6 bases; unmatched bases: 4. The germline gives CDR1 SGHDT, CDR2 YYEEEE. This CDR3 region has 15 residues. CDR3 protein: CASSLVASGSDTQYF. The part of the CDR3 DNA that was read is TGTGCCAGCAGCTTGGTTGCTAGCGGGAGCGATACG.

To note about this clone: The read comes to an end 3 residues before the CDR3 does, leaving the germline J gene to fill in the end. J is TRBJ1-5 and V is TRBV20-1; D perhaps matches TRBD1 (6 bases). Germline CDR1 reads DFQATT; CDR2 reads SNEGSKA (reference sequence). Trimming removed 7 bases from V and 6 bases from J, with 13 bases in between. The CDR3 has 12 amino acids. CDR3 DNA (partial): TGCAGTGAGGCCACAGGGTTTCAGCCC. Translating gives CSEATGFQP. The whole CDR3 protein reads CSEATGFQPQHF.